This T cell receptor beta chain was found in a study of T cell responses to AZD1222 COVID-19 vaccine. The CDR3 totals 18 residues. Trimming cost V 4 bases and J 0 bases, with 21 bases left between them. Germline V gene data show CDR1 as MGHDK and CDR2 as SYGVNS. Here immunoSEQ multiplex PCR was the method, and the copy in TCRdb shows in-frame clones only, minus some. This sample has about 140,000 clones, with approximately 92% found just once. The TCR was taken from an adult in good health. Sample: peripheral blood, taken on day 0 of AZD1222 vaccination. The gene calls are TRBV25-1 and TRBJ1-1; D is unresolved. CDR3: CASSASRSGRSMNTEAFF. CDR3 nucleotide sequence: TGTGCCAGCAGTGCCAGCCGTTCGGGCCGAAGCATGAACACTGAAGCTTTCTTT. The whole variable domain, remainder taken from reference TRBV25-1 and TRBJ1-1, is EADIYQTPRYLVIGTGKKITLECSQTMGHDKMYWYQQDPGMELHLIHYSYGVNSTEKGDLSSESTVSRIRTEHFPLTLESARPSHTSQYLCASSASRSGRSMNTEAFFGQGTRLTVV.